This T cell receptor beta chain is drawn from a study of T-cell memory formation after mild COVID-19. Study-wide context: Most TCR clusters belonged to a single donor.

Libraries for TCRalpha and TCRbeta carried sample barcodes and unique molecular identifiers via 5'RACE. TCRdb reprocessed the 5' RACE reads via MiXCR and lists one record per CDR3 protein. The profile shows 100,000 to 120,000 distinct CDR3 sequences, roughly 19% of them singletons. This clonotype was recorded a few times. What it recognizes is unknown. Points from the study as a whole: The CD4+ clones that contracted clustered mainly within CM and EM, and the CD8+ clones concentrated in EMRA. Clones from the second wave (peaking day 37) had unconfirmed SARS-CoV-2 specificity.

Sequences were obtained from PBMCs or a T cell subset sorted from them (not recorded which). The source is a man between 18 and 29 years old who had mild COVID-19 (a few samples of this study predate the infection). Cell type and time point are not known.

The chain's CDR3 is CASSQNRPGGGGDTQYF. The CDR3 DNA reads TGTGCCAGCTCTCAAAACCGCCCGGGCGGGGGAGGAGATACGCAGTATTTT. This chain joins TRBV18 and TRBJ2-3; 7 bases align to TRBD2. Germline CDR1 reads KGHSH; CDR2 reads LQKENI. The trim removed 6 bases at V and 5 bases at J, leaving 17 bases unmatched. The CDR3 is 17 residues long.